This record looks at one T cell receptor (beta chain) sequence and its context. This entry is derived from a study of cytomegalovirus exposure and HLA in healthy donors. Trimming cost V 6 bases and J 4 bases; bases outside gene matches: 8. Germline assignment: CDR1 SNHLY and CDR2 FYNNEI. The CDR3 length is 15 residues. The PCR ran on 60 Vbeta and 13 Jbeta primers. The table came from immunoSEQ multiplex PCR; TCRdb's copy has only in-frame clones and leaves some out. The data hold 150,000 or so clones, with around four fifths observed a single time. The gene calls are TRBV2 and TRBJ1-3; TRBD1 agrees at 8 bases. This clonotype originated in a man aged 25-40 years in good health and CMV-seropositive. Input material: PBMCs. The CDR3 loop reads CASSVPGQAGNTIYF. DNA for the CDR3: TGTGCCAGCAGCGTACCGGGACAGGCGGGAAACACCATATATTTT.